Listed below are T cell receptor beta chains from one sample, sequenced in a study of T cells in Graves' hyperthyroidism and ophthalmopathy. TCRdb reanalysed the multiplex PCR reads using MiXCR and keeps one entry per CDR3 protein. The table shows 550,000 to 650,000 distinct CDR3 sequences, with about 14% occurring only once. Specimen: blood. The receptor source for this set is a woman aged 40 to 50 with Graves' hyperthyroidism. Each CDR3 is given with its conserved first and last residue. The order of the fields is clone size, V gene, J gene, D gene, CDR3 DNA, CDR3 protein. D genes are given only for firm matches. Some rows mark clone size as missing; the rest say once, few, many or name a class of expanded clone.

>.|TRBV11-2|TRBJ2-7|.
TGTGCCAGCAGCTTCGGACGGGAATACGAGCAGTACTTC
CASSFGREYEQYF
>few|TRBV20-1|TRBJ1-2|.
TGCAGTGCGCAACAGGGTACCTATGGCTACACCTTC
CSAQQGTYGYTF
>many|TRBV19|TRBJ2-1|TRBD1
TGTGCCAGTAGTATAGGACCGGGACAGACGTACAATGAGCAGTTCTTC
CASSIGPGQTYNEQFF
>few|TRBV12-3/TRBV12-4|TRBJ1-2|TRBD1
TGTGCCATCAGCCCCGGGACAGGGGTAAACTATGGCTACACCTTC
CAISPGTGVNYGYTF
>.|TRBV27|TRBJ1-6|TRBD1
TGTGCCAGCAGTGTCAGACAGGGGTCATTTAATTCACCCCTCCACTTT
CASSVRQGSFNSPLHF
>.|TRBV20-1|TRBJ2-2|TRBD2
TGCAGTGCTAGCATCACTAGCGGGAGATTCCGGAACACCGGGGAGCTGTTTTTT
CSASITSGRFRNTGELFF
>many|TRBV11-3|TRBJ1-1|.
TGTGCCAGCAGCACTACAGGGAGGGAGACTGAAGCTTTCTTT
CASSTTGRETEAFF
>.|TRBV5-1|TRBJ2-3|.
TGCGCCGGCAGCCAAAGACAGGACACAGATACGCAGTATTTT
CAGSQRQDTDTQYF
>.|TRBV6-5|TRBJ1-6|.
TGTGCCAGCAGTTACGGTAGTCCGGGGGCCAATAATTCACCCCTCCACTTT
CASSYGSPGANNSPLHF
>once|TRBV29-1|TRBJ1-2|.
TGCAGCGTTGGAGGGGGAGGAATGACAGCGAACTATGGCTACACCTTC
CSVGGGGMTANYGYTF
>many|TRBV28|TRBJ2-6|.
TGTGCCAGCAGTCCACATGGATCTGGGGCCAACGTCCTGACTTTC
CASSPHGSGANVLTF
>.|TRBV6-5|TRBJ2-3|TRBD2
TGTGCCAGCAGTTACGGGACTAGCGGGAGGCAAAGAAATACGCAGTATTTT
CASSYGTSGRQRNTQYF
>few|TRBV6-1|TRBJ2-3|TRBD2
TGTGCCAGCAGTACCCCCAGGGGGTCCCTAGCGGGATCGCGAGATACGCAGTATTTT
CASSTPRGSLAGSRDTQYF
>many|TRBV29-1|TRBJ2-7|.
TGCAGCGTAAGAAGTTTAAGTTACGAGCAGTACTTC
CSVRSLSYEQYF
>many|TRBV3-1|TRBJ2-3|.
TGTGCCAGCAGCCAAGATAACGGGGGGCAAAGAGATACGCAGTATTTT
CASSQDNGGQRDTQYF
>.|TRBV29-1|TRBJ2-2|TRBD1
TGCAGCGTTGAACAGGGGGTATTGGCCGGGGAGCTGTTTTTT
CSVEQGVLAGELFF
>many|TRBV6-5|TRBJ1-4|.
TGTGCCAGCAGTTACTCGGGACCGGCGGGGGAAAAACTGTTTTTT
CASSYSGPAGEKLFF
>many|TRBV14|TRBJ2-5|TRBD1
TGTGCCAGCAGCCAAGCCTTGGGACAGCAAGAGACCCAGTACTTC
CASSQALGQQETQYF
>many|TRBV3-1|TRBJ2-1|TRBD1
TGTGCCAGCAGACGCGACAGGGCGGGCAATGAGCAGTTCTTC
CASRRDRAGNEQFF
>many|TRBV28|TRBJ1-2|.
TGTGCCAGCAGTTTTGTGCGGGATGGCTACACCTTC
CASSFVRDGYTF
>many|TRBV20-1|TRBJ1-5|.
TGCAGTGCTAGGACAGAACGGGGCAATCAGCCCCAGCATTTT
CSARTERGNQPQHF
>.|TRBV19|TRBJ2-7|.
TGTGCCAGTAGTACAACAGCGGCCTACGAGCAGTACTTC
CASSTTAAYEQYF
>many|TRBV12-5|TRBJ2-1|.
TGTGCTAGTGGTTTGTCCCTCTTGTCCGGCTACAATGAGCAGTTCTTC
CASGLSLLSGYNEQFF
>.|TRBV19|TRBJ2-2|TRBD1
TGTGCCAGTCGACAGGGGTGGTTGTTGGGGGAGCTGTTTTTT
CASRQGWLLGELFF
>many|TRBV13|TRBJ2-1|.
TGTGCCAGCAGCCACCGTCTAGCGGAGGGGGTCAATGAGCAGTTCTTC
CASSHRLAEGVNEQFF
>.|TRBV7-2|TRBJ2-1|.
TGTGCCAGCAGCTTAGCGGGAGGGGGCGTTTCGAGGGTCTTC
CASSLAGGGVSRVF
>few|TRBV5-1|TRBJ2-5|TRBD1
TGCGCCAGCAGCGTACAGGGGGCGCGGGAGACCCAGTACTTC
CASSVQGARETQYF